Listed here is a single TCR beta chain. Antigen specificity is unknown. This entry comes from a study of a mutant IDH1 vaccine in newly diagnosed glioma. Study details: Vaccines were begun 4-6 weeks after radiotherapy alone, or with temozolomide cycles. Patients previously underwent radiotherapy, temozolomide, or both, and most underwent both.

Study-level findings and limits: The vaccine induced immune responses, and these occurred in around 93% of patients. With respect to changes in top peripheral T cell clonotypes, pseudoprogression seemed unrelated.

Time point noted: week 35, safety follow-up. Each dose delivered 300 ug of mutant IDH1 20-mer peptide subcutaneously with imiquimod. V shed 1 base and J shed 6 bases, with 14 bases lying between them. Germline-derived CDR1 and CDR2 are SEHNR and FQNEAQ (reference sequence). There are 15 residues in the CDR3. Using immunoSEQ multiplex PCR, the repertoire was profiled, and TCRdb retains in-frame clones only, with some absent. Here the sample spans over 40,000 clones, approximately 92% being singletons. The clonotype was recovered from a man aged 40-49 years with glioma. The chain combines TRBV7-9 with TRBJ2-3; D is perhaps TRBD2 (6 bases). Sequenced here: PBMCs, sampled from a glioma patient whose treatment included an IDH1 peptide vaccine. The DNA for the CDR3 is TGTGCCAGCAGCTTAGTTCTCGGGAGTAAGGATACGCAGTATTTT. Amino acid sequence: CASSLVLGSKDTQYF. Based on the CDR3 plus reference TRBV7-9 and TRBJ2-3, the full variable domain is DTGVSQNPRHKITKRGQNVTFRCDPISEHNRLYWYRQTLGQGPEFLTYFQNEAQLEKSRLLSDRFSAERPKGSFSTLEIQRTEQGDSAMYLCASSLVLGSKDTQYFGPGTRLTVL.